This TCR beta chain comes out of a study of T cells in Graves' hyperthyroidism and ophthalmopathy. Study-wide context: Peripheral blood collection took place at initial diagnosis, before any treatment.

There are 14 residues in the CDR3. Germline CDR1 reads PRHDT; CDR2 reads FYEKMQ (reference sequence). Deletions cut 3 bases from V and 1 base from J, with 10 bases between. This clonotype showed up just a few times. Template material for amplifying TCR beta CDR3 regions consisted of RNA transcripts. TCR CDR3 regions were first amplified by RT-PCR with HTBI primers. A single record per CDR3 protein comes from TCRdb applying MiXCR to the multiplex PCR reads. The sample lists hundreds of thousands of distinct CDR3 sequences, 12% to 15% occurring once. The rearrangement joins TRBV13 to TRBJ2-7; D is unclear. The sample comprised blood. This sequence originates from a woman between 18 and 29 years old with Graves' hyperthyroidism. The CDR3 DNA sequence: TGTGCCAGCAGCTTCGGTGTCAGGTCCTACGAGCAGTACTTC. Translating gives CASSFGVRSYEQYF.